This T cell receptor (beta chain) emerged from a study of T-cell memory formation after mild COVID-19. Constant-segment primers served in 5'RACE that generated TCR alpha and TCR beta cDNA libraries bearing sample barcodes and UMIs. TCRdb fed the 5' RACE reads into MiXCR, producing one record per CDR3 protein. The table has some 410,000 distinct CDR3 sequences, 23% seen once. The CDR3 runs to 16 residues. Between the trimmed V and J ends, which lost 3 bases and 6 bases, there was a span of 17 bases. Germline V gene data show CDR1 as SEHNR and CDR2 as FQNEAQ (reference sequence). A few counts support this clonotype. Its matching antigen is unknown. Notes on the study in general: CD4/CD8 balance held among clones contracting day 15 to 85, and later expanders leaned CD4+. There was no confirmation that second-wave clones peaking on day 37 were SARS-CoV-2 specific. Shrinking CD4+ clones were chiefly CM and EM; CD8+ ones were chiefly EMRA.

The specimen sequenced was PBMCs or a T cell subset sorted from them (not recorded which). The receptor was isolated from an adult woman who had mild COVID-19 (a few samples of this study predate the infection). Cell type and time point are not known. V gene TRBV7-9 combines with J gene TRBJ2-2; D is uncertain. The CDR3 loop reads CASSFSGSARAGELFF. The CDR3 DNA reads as TGTGCCAGCAGCTTTTCGGGTTCCGCACGAGCCGGGGAGCTGTTTTTT.